These 29 T cell receptor beta chains originate from one sample sequenced in a study of blood T cells in healthy people across ages. A second PCR, run for roughly 7 to 12 cycles, used a sample-barcoded 5' primer plus a J-beta primer mix. In TCRdb, the 5' RACE reads were re-called with MiXCR into one record per CDR3 protein. The sample holds about 640,000 distinct CDR3 sequences; roughly 50% are singletons and the top ten take 30% to 45%. Sample: blood. Receptors were obtained from a man aged 60 to 75 in good health.

The chain has TRBV27 and TRBJ2-4; TRBD1 aligns across 7 bases. Per germline, CDR1 MNHEY and CDR2 SMNVEV (reference sequence). The CDR3 loop spans 14 amino acids. J lost 7 bases, V lost 5 bases, and 8 bases had no gene match. CDR3 sequence: CASSKDRFENIQYF. The DNA of the CDR3 is TGTGCCAGCAGTAAGGACAGGTTCGAGAACATTCAGTACTTC.

This clonotype occurred a few times. The rearrangement joins TRBV27 to TRBJ2-7; D uncertain. V shed 2 bases and J shed 3 bases, with 14 bases lying between them. The CDR3 covers 15 residues. The germline gives CDR1 MNHEY, CDR2 SMNVEV (reference sequence). CDR3 in amino acids: CASSLEPRQSYEQYF. The DNA for the CDR3 is TGTGCCAGCAGTTTAGAACCCCGGCAGAGCTACGAGCAGTACTTC.

This clonotype has only a few counts. This sequence joins TRBV11-2 and TRBJ1-6; D call uncertain. V was clipped by 4 bases and J by 7 bases, with 14 bases between them. The germline V gene encodes CDR1 SGHAT and CDR2 FQNNGV. This CDR3 contains 15 residues. As DNA, the CDR3 is TGTGCCAGCAGCTCGAACGTAGGGATAAATTCACCCCTCCACTTT. This gives the protein CASSSNVGINSPLHF.

This clonotype was counted ten times or more. The gene calls are TRBV20-1 and TRBJ2-7, with 9 bases that match TRBD1. This CDR3 has 14 amino acids. V was clipped by 1 base and J by 3 bases; unmatched bases: 4. The germline gives CDR1 DFQATT, CDR2 SNEGSKA (reference sequence). The CDR3 reads CSARGDREVYEQYF. CDR3 nucleotides: TGCAGTGCTAGAGGGGACAGGGAGGTCTACGAGCAGTACTTC.

This chain uses TRBV15 with TRBJ1-4; D is uncertain. Trimming cost V 0 bases and J 10 bases, with 12 bases left between them. The length of the CDR3 is 14 residues. Per the germline V gene, CDR1 is LNHNV and CDR2 is YYDKDF (reference sequence). The CDR3 region is CATSRDRAQAKLFF. CDR3 DNA: TGTGCCACCAGCAGAGATCGGGCGCAGGCAAAACTGTTTTTT.

This clonotype was seen more than once but under ten times. This chain joins TRBV9 and TRBJ1-4; no definite D call. Trimming took off 0 bases at V and 3 bases at J, with 6 bases between the two ends. This CDR3 contains 14 residues. Germline loops: CDR1 SGDLS, CDR2 YYNGEE. The chain's CDR3 is CASSVGRANEKLFF. The CDR3 region has the DNA TGTGCCAGCAGCGTAGGCAGAGCTAATGAAAAACTGTTTTTT.

The J gene is TRBJ2-6, the V gene TRBV5-1; 14 bases line up with TRBD2. Trimming took 3 bases from V and 2 from J; bases not matched to a gene: 7. Germline-derived CDR1 and CDR2 are SGHRS and YFSETQ. The CDR3 consists of 19 residues. The CDR3: CASSWTSGGYQTGANVLTF. The CDR3 nucleotides read TGCGCCAGCAGCTGGACTAGCGGGGGGTATCAAACTGGGGCCAACGTCCTGACTTTC.

The V call is TRBV7-8, the J call TRBJ2-7; D unresolved. The V and J ends lost 1 base and 1 base respectively, with 8 bases between them. Germline V gives CDR1 SGHVS, CDR2 FQNEAQ. The CDR3 runs to 14 residues. The CDR3, as DNA: TGTGCCAGCAGCTTAGTTGAGGAGTCCTACGAGCAGTACTTC. It translates to CASSLVEESYEQYF.

The chain uses TRBV24-1 and TRBJ2-5; TRBD2 might be the D (5 bases). V was shortened by 4 bases and J by 4 bases, with 6 bases between the two germline ends. This CDR3 is built from 12 residues. Germline CDR1 is KGHDR and CDR2 is SFDVKD. CDR3 loop: CATSDGIETQYF. CDR3 coding DNA: TGTGCCACCAGTGACGGGATAGAGACCCAGTACTTC.

J is TRBJ2-3 and V is TRBV24-1, with no clear D. The CDR3 sequence is 14 residues long. Germline CDR1 is KGHDR and CDR2 is SFDVKD. The germline V and J ends were trimmed by 3 bases and 1 base, with 7 bases remaining between them. The CDR3 DNA sequence: TGTGCCACCAGTGATACGGTGGGCACAGATACGCAGTATTTT. The encoded protein is CATSDTVGTDTQYF.

This chain joins TRBV5-1 and TRBJ2-7, with TRBD1 matching 10 bases. The DNA end is a closer match to TRBJ2-5, so the J assignment may be wrong. The germline CDR1 and CDR2 sequences are SGHRS and YFSETQ. This CDR3 contains 15 residues. The CDR3 DNA is TGCGCCAGCAGCGTTTCCGGGACAGGGGTGGAGACCCAGTACTTC. The encoded protein is CASSVSGTGVETQYF.

This clonotype has more than one count but fewer than ten. The V and J genes are TRBV6-1 and TRBJ2-6; the D is unclear. This CDR3 spans 18 amino acids. CDR1 and CDR2 from the germline V gene are MNHNS and SASEGT. V was cut by 3 bases and J by 0 bases, with 15 bases left in between. CDR3 in amino acids: CASSDHSTLSSGANVLTF. The CDR3 DNA is TGTGCCAGCAGTGACCACTCAACCCTGAGCTCTGGGGCCAACGTCCTGACTTTC.

The V call is TRBV28, the J call TRBJ1-2; 8 positions match TRBD1. CDR1 is MDHEN and CDR2 is SYDVKM in the germline V gene. The CDR3 sequence is 15 residues long. V trimming: 4 bases; J trimming: 2 bases; junction bases outside the gene matches: 6. The DNA for the CDR3 is TGTGCCAGCAGTTCCCCAGGGGGCTCGAACTATGGCTACACCTTC. This codes for CASSSPGGSNYGYTF.

V usage is TRBV6-1 and J usage is TRBJ1-6; 10 positions match TRBD1. V was pared by 6 bases and J by 6 bases, with 8 bases of the junction left unmatched. The CDR3 runs 16 residues. Germline V gene lookup returns CDR1 MNHNS and CDR2 SASEGT. The CDR3 DNA reads as TGTGCCAGCAGGATGCCGGGACAGGGGCTTAATTCACCCCTCCACTTT. This translates into CASRMPGQGLNSPLHF.

This clonotype appeared a few times. This sequence joins TRBV29-1 and TRBJ2-5; weak D call: TRBD1 (5 bases). In germline, CDR1 is SQVTM, CDR2 ANQGSEA. Trimming left V 6 bases short and J 1 base short, with 12 bases between. This CDR3 region has 13 residues. Here the CDR3 reads CSVPNRPQETQYF. In DNA form, the CDR3 reads TGCAGCGTCCCCAACAGGCCCCAAGAGACCCAGTACTTC.

The genes are TRBV10-3 and TRBJ2-3, with TRBD1 matching 9 bases. The J segment lost 2 bases and the V segment lost 7 bases, leaving 4 bases of the junction unmatched. This CDR3 is built from 14 residues. Germline V gene sequence: CDR1 ENHRY, CDR2 SYGVKD. The CDR3, as DNA: TGTGCCATCACCCGGGACAGGGTCACAGATACGCAGTATTTT. This translates into CAITRDRVTDTQYF.

The chain joins TRBV6-2 or TRBV6-3 to TRBJ2-5; a weak D match, TRBD2 (5 bases). The germline V and J ends were trimmed by 2 bases and 5 bases, with 9 bases remaining between them. Per germline, CDR1 MNHEY and CDR2 SVGEGT. CDR3 size: 13 residues. The CDR3 is CASSYGPGETQYF. In DNA form, the CDR3 reads TGTGCCAGCAGTTACGGACCGGGGGAGACCCAGTACTTC.

The J gene is TRBJ2-1, the V gene TRBV20-1; the D gene is possibly TRBD1 (6 bases). V was clipped by 2 bases and J by 12 bases, with 17 bases between them. The germline CDR1 and CDR2 sequences are DFQATT and SNEGSKA (reference sequence). The CDR3 is 13 amino acids. CDR3 region: CSARRLGALMQFF. The CDR3 DNA reads as TGCAGTGCTAGACGTCTGGGGGCTCTAATGCAGTTCTTC.

V and J are TRBV11-3 and TRBJ1-2; tentatively, D is TRBD1 (6 bases). V shed 3 bases and J shed 9 bases, with 17 bases lying between them. The V gene's germline CDR1 is SGHNT and CDR2 YENEEA. The CDR3 length is 14 residues. The CDR3 DNA follows: TGTGCCAGCAGCTTTGATTCTCAGGGGACCAGCTACACCTTC. This codes for CASSFDSQGTSYTF. Using reference TRBV11-3 and TRBJ1-2 for the parts outside the CDR3, the full variable domain is EAGVVQSPRYKIIEKKQPVAFWCNPISGHNTLYWYLQNLGQGPELLIRYENEEAVDDSQLPKDRFSAERLKGVDSTLKIQPAELGDSAVYLCASSFDSQGTSYTFGSGTRLTVV.

This sequence joins TRBV6-5 and TRBJ1-1, with D perhaps TRBD1 (5 bases). V shed 10 bases and J shed 0 bases, with 9 bases lying between them. The CDR3 has 12 amino acids. In germline, CDR1 is MNHEY, CDR2 SVGAGI. CDR3 nucleotide sequence: TGTGCCACCGGGGCTGTGAACACTGAAGCTTTCTTT. It is translated as CATGAVNTEAFF.

This clonotype came up a few times. CDR3 region: CASSLQGLYGYTF. CDR3 nucleotide sequence: TGCGCCAGCAGCCTTCAGGGTCTCTATGGCTACACCTTC. The J gene is TRBJ1-2, the V gene TRBV4-1; maybe TRBD1 (5 bases). Looked up from germline, CDR1 is MGHRA and CDR2 is YSYEKL. The CDR3 extends over 13 amino acids. Trimming stripped 4 bases from V and 4 bases from J, with 10 bases between.

Note on this clonotype: A much larger clone differs from this one at a single base, so this may be a read error. The V gene is TRBV7-2, the J gene TRBJ1-1, with 7 bases lining up with TRBD1. Germline V gene data show CDR1 as SGHTA and CDR2 as FQGNSA. CDR3 length equals 14 residues. This CDR3 is CASSVAQGGAEAFF. The CDR3, as DNA: TGTGCCAGCAGCGTAGCGCAGGGGGGCGCTGAAGCTTTCTTT.

This clonotype has just a few counts. V gene TRBV10-3 combines with J gene TRBJ2-1; 11 bases map to TRBD2. The V segment lost 2 bases and the J segment 4 bases; nucleotides outside the gene matches: 1. The CDR3 consists of 15 residues. Germline V gene sequence: CDR1 ENHRY, CDR2 SYGVKD. This CDR3 is CAISERTSGYNEQFF. DNA of the CDR3: TGTGCCATCAGTGAGAGGACTAGCGGGTACAATGAGCAGTTCTTC.

The chain has TRBV6-6 and TRBJ2-1, with a possible D match to TRBD2 (7 bases). V was shortened by 5 bases and J by 8 bases, with 25 bases between the two germline ends. Germline values: CDR1 MNHNY, CDR2 SVGAGI (reference sequence). This CDR3 spans 17 amino acids. CDR3 coding DNA: TGTGCCAGCAGTATGGGAGGGGGAGCTGGCGGGGTCGATGAGCAGTTCTTC. It is translated as CASSMGGGAGGVDEQFF.

The V and J genes are TRBV9 and TRBJ1-6, with TRBD1 as a possible D gene (6 bases). Germline V gene sequence: CDR1 SGDLS, CDR2 YYNGEE. Deletions cut 6 bases from V and 6 bases from J, with 19 bases between. This CDR3 contains 16 residues. CDR3 residues: CASTGGIGQSNSPLHF. CDR3 coding DNA: TGTGCCAGCACCGGTGGAATTGGACAGTCTAATTCACCCCTCCACTTT.

This clonotype was observed many times. The V gene is TRBV20-1, the J gene TRBJ1-1; D call uncertain. The CDR3 totals 16 residues. The V and J ends lost 3 bases and 6 bases respectively, with 23 bases between them. Germline-derived CDR1 and CDR2 are DFQATT and SNEGSKA (reference sequence). DNA for the CDR3: TGCAGTGCTAGTGGCGGGTCCGGGTCTTTTGGTGCTGAAGCTTTCTTT. It translates to CSASGGSGSFGAEAFF.

The chain is built from TRBV11-2 and TRBJ2-4, with 7 nucleotides matching TRBD2. Looked up from germline, CDR1 is SGHAT and CDR2 is FQNNGV. The CDR3 totals 13 residues. Trimming took 3 bases from V and 8 from J; bases not matched to a gene: 4. The CDR3 loop is CASSFRGEDIQYF. CDR3 DNA sequence: TGTGCCAGCAGCTTTCGGGGGGAGGACATTCAGTACTTC.

The sample holds a few counts of this clonotype. The chain combines TRBV7-2 with TRBJ1-2, with D unresolved. This CDR3 is built from 12 residues. Deletions cut 6 bases from V and 5 bases from J, with 10 bases between. The V gene's germline CDR1 is SGHTA and CDR2 FQGNSA. CDR3 DNA: TGTGCCAGCAGGCCGGACTATTATGGCTACACCTTC. It is translated as CASRPDYYGYTF.

The chain has TRBV4-1 and TRBJ1-1; D perhaps matches TRBD1 (5 bases). The ends were cut back, 4 bases at V and 3 bases at J, with 12 bases in the middle. Germline V gene data show CDR1 as MGHRA and CDR2 as YSYEKL. The CDR3 is 14 amino acids. The CDR3 coding sequence is TGCGCCAGCAGCCTACAGGTCAGGGACACTGAAGCTTTCTTT. Protein: CASSLQVRDTEAFF.